The 26 T cell receptor beta chains below come from one sample, sequenced in a study of a mutant IDH1 vaccine in newly diagnosed glioma. Time point meaning: week 35, safety follow-up. A single vaccine dose contained 300 ug of mutant IDH1 20-mer peptide, and topical imiquimod was used with it. Antigens of these TCRs are unknown. Profiled with immunoSEQ multiplex PCR; TCRdb holds only in-frame clones, not every one. The table includes 31,000 or so clones, roughly three quarters detected once. The input for sequencing was PBMCs, taken from a glioma patient whose treatment included an IDH1 peptide vaccine. Every receptor here comes from a middle-aged woman with glioma.

This clone was observed a single time. This chain joins TRBV15 and TRBJ1-4, with 9 bases matching TRBD1. V shed 5 bases, J shed 5 bases, and the junction held 9 bases outside the gene matches. Germline assignment: CDR1 LNHNV and CDR2 YYDKDF (reference sequence). CDR3 size: 16 residues. CDR3 amino acids: CATSLNRQGVNEKLFF. The CDR3 DNA follows: TGTGCCACCAGCTTGAACCGACAGGGGGTAAATGAAAAACTGTTTTTT.

The genes are TRBV27 and TRBJ1-2; TRBD1 is a possible D gene (6 bases). V was shortened by 0 bases and J by 3 bases, with 11 bases between the two germline ends. Germline CDR1 is MNHEY and CDR2 is SMNVEV (reference sequence). CDR3 length: 15 amino acids. The CDR3: CASSLSVGGDYGYTF. The CDR3 region has the DNA TGTGCCAGCAGTTTATCGGTGGGGGGCGACTATGGCTACACCTTC.

CDR3 sequence: CASSSDRVSGEQYF. Here the CDR3 DNA reads TGTGCCAGCAGTTCAGACAGGGTTTCAGGAGAGCAGTACTTC. The chain links TRBV6-6 to TRBJ2-7; 7 positions agree with TRBD1. CDR3 length: 14 amino acids. The J segment lost 7 bases and the V segment lost 4 bases, leaving 10 bases of the junction unmatched. Germline V CDR1 and CDR2: MNHNY, SVGAGI (reference sequence).

The genes are TRBV27 and TRBJ2-2, with 7 bases identical to TRBD1. The CDR3 is made up of 14 amino acids. Trimming cost V 3 bases and J 6 bases; bases outside gene matches: 4. CDR1 and CDR2 from the germline V gene are MNHEY and SMNVEV (reference sequence). CDR3 amino acids: CASSFPGGAGELFF. DNA of the CDR3: TGTGCCAGCAGTTTCCCAGGGGGAGCCGGGGAGCTGTTTTTT.

This rearrangement joins TRBV5-1 to TRBJ1-1, with a tentative D call TRBD1 (5 bases). The CDR3 totals 16 residues. Germline V gives CDR1 SGHRS, CDR2 YFSETQ. The germline V and J ends were trimmed by 4 bases and 0 bases, with 16 bases remaining between them. CDR3 sequence: CASSRDGLQMNTEAFF. The CDR3 DNA reads as TGCGCCAGCAGCCGGGACGGCCTACAGATGAACACTGAAGCTTTCTTT.

The V call is TRBV11-2, the J call TRBJ2-5; D gene uncertain. The germline gives CDR1 SGHAT, CDR2 FQNNGV. CDR3 length: 12 amino acids. Trimming removed 2 bases at V and 4 bases at J, with 5 bases between. DNA for the CDR3: TGTGCCAGCAGCTTAACGGGAGAGACCCAGTACTTC. This codes for CASSLTGETQYF. Drawing the rest from reference TRBV11-2 and TRBJ2-5, the complete variable domain is EAGVAQSPRYKIIEKRQSVAFWCNPISGHATLYWYQQILGQGPKLLIQFQNNGVVDDSQLPKDRFSAERLKGVDSTLKIQPAKLEDSAVYLCASSLTGETQYFGPGTRLLVL.

This chain uses TRBV5-6 with TRBJ2-2; D ambiguous. Trimming took off 0 bases at V and 0 bases at J, with 9 bases between the two ends. The germline CDR1 and CDR2 sequences are SGHDT and YYEEEE. The CDR3 spans 16 residues. The CDR3 region has the DNA TGTGCCAGCAGCTTGGGACGGAGCACGAACACCGGGGAGCTGTTTTTT. As protein: CASSLGRSTNTGELFF.

The J gene is TRBJ2-2, the V gene TRBV30; D gene unclear. The V gene lost 0 bases and the J gene lost 6 bases, with 8 bases spanning the gap. Per germline, CDR1 GTSNPN and CDR2 SVGIG (reference sequence). This CDR3 spans 13 amino acids. The CDR3 nucleotides are TGTGCCTGGAGTGTACGACTCGCCGGGGAGCTGTTTTTT. Protein: CAWSVRLAGELFF.

The rearrangement joins TRBV5-8 to TRBJ2-7, with D perhaps TRBD2 (5 bases). CDR1 SGHTS and CDR2 YDEGEE come from the germline V gene. The CDR3 runs 14 residues. With 0 bases removed from V and 4 bases from J, the gap between germline ends came to 11 bases. The CDR3 coding sequence is TGTGCCAGCAGCTTGGATCCGGGGTTGTACGAGCAGTACTTC. This encodes CASSLDPGLYEQYF.

This sequence joins TRBV18 and TRBJ1-5; D gene ambiguous. Germline V gene data show CDR1 as KGHSH and CDR2 as LQKENI. CDR3 length: 17 residues. V was clipped by 0 bases and J by 2 bases, with 14 bases between them. The CDR3 protein is CASSPPTRGEGNQPQHF. The CDR3 nucleotides read TGTGCCAGCTCACCACCGACGCGTGGCGAAGGCAATCAGCCCCAGCATTTT. Looking up the rest from reference TRBV18 and TRBJ1-5 gives the full variable domain: NAGVMQNPRHLVRRRGQEARLRCSPMKGHSHVYWYRQLPEEGLKFMVYLQKENIIDESGMPKERFSAEFPKEGPSILRIQQVVRGDSAAYFCASSPPTRGEGNQPQHFGDGTRLSIL.

This clone has a handful of counts. This chain connects TRBV30 to TRBJ1-1; 9 nucleotides agree with TRBD1. The germline V gene encodes CDR1 GTSNPN and CDR2 SVGIG (reference sequence). The CDR3 totals 12 residues. V trimming: 7 bases; J trimming: 4 bases; junction bases outside the gene matches: 4. CDR3 nucleotides: TGTGCCTTAGACAGGGGGGGCACTGAAGCTTTCTTT. This sequence encodes CALDRGGTEAFF.

The chain uses TRBV5-1 and TRBJ1-1; 12 bases are a match to TRBD1. J lost 4 bases, V lost 3 bases, and 13 bases had no gene match. This CDR3 region has 18 residues. Germline loops: CDR1 SGHRS, CDR2 YFSETQ. Here the CDR3 DNA reads TGCGCCAGCAGCTCCCGGGACAGGGGGCGCGTGGGGAGCACTGAAGCTTTCTTT. Translation gives CASSSRDRGRVGSTEAFF.

This chain joins TRBV2 and TRBJ2-1; TRBD2 matches at 8 bases. Germline V gives CDR1 SNHLY, CDR2 FYNNEI. The CDR3 contains 13 residues. J gave up 9 bases and V 6 bases, and 7 bases lay outside the gene matches. This CDR3 is CASSGGLAGEQFF. CDR3 DNA: TGTGCCAGCAGCGGAGGACTAGCAGGTGAGCAGTTCTTC.

The chain couples TRBV6-6 to TRBJ1-4; 8 positions agree with TRBD1. V dropped 4 bases and J dropped 5; count of bases not matched to a gene: 6. Germline CDR1 reads MNHNY; CDR2 reads SVGAGI (reference sequence). This CDR3 spans 15 amino acids. DNA of the CDR3: TGTGCCAGCAGTTTATCGGGACAGGTCAATGAAAAACTGTTTTTT. Residues: CASSLSGQVNEKLFF.

This clone was counted a single time. V is TRBV7-2 and J is TRBJ1-4; the D is unclear. V was pared by 1 base and J by 7 bases, with 13 bases between. Germline CDR1 reads SGHTA; CDR2 reads FQGNSA. This CDR3 has 15 amino acids. The CDR3 DNA sequence: TGTGCCAGCAGCTTAGACCGGGGTAAAAGTGAAAAACTGTTTTTT. Translated, it gives CASSLDRGKSEKLFF.

The gene calls are TRBV21-1 and TRBJ1-3; TRBD1 is the table's D call and was not checked against the DNA. TRBV21-1 is classified as a pseudogene. This CDR3 comprises 12 residues. The CDR3 bases are TGTGCTGGGGGCCACATAGGAAACACCATATATTTT. It translates to CAGGHIGNTIYF.

This chain uses TRBV11-2 with TRBJ1-4; D call uncertain. The V gene lost 2 bases and the J gene lost 8 bases, with 6 bases spanning the gap. The CDR3 runs to 12 residues. Germline CDR1 SGHAT, CDR2 FQNNGV. CDR3 nucleotide sequence: TGTGCCAGCAGCTTACATGGGGAAAAACTGTTTTTT. It yields the protein CASSLHGEKLFF.

The genes are TRBV9 and TRBJ1-2, with a tentative D call TRBD1 (6 bases). Trimming took off 4 bases at V and 4 bases at J, with 17 bases between the two ends. Germline V gives CDR1 SGDLS, CDR2 YYNGEE. This CDR3 is 15 amino acids long. This chain's CDR3 is CASSPRQAAAYGYTF. The CDR3 bases are TGTGCCAGCAGCCCGAGACAGGCCGCAGCCTATGGCTACACCTTC. Supplemented by reference TRBV9 and TRBJ1-2, the full variable domain reads DSGVTQTPKHLITATGQRVTLRCSPRSGDLSVYWYQQSLDQGLQFLIQYYNGEERAKGNILERFSAQQFPDLHSELNLSSLELGDSALYFCASSPRQAAAYGYTFGSGTRLTVV.

The chain joins TRBV2 to TRBJ1-5; weak D call: TRBD1 (6 bases). This CDR3 has 15 amino acids. Germline loops: CDR1 SNHLY, CDR2 FYNNEI. V lost 2 bases to trimming and J lost 7 bases, with 15 bases between them. The CDR3 DNA reads TGTGCCAGCAGTGAACGGGCAGGGGCCGGGCAGCCCCAGCATTTT. Amino acid sequence: CASSERAGAGQPQHF.

The V and J genes are TRBV6-5 and TRBJ2-7; D possibly matches TRBD1 or TRBD2 (5 bases each). Germline V gene data show CDR1 as MNHEY and CDR2 as SVGAGI. Trimming took off 2 bases at V and 3 bases at J, with 11 bases between the two ends. This CDR3 has 14 residues. CDR3 loop: CASSYGEGIYEQYF. CDR3 nucleotide sequence: TGTGCCAGCAGTTACGGAGAGGGGATCTACGAGCAGTACTTC.

The chain links TRBV9 to TRBJ1-2; D is unresolved. The CDR3 loop spans 12 amino acids. V was clipped by 0 bases and J by 8 bases, with 8 bases between them. Looked up from germline, CDR1 is SGDLS and CDR2 is YYNGEE. The chain's CDR3 is CASSVGNPGYTF. Here the CDR3 DNA reads TGTGCCAGCAGCGTAGGTAACCCCGGCTACACCTTC.

J is TRBJ1-1 and V is TRBV30; possibly TRBD1 for D (5 bases). With 0 bases removed from V and 5 bases from J, the gap between germline ends came to 13 bases. CDR1 is GTSNPN and CDR2 is SVGIG in the germline V gene (reference sequence). This CDR3 is built from 14 residues. The CDR3 DNA follows: TGTGCCTGGAGTGTATCCCTTCGGGGGACTGAAGCTTTCTTT. Translating gives CAWSVSLRGTEAFF.

This sequence joins TRBV19 and TRBJ1-4; D gene ambiguous. CDR1 and CDR2 from the germline V gene are LNHDA and SQIVND (reference sequence). The CDR3 has 16 residues. The V end was cut by 4 bases, the J end by 7 bases, with 19 bases between. CDR3 DNA sequence: TGTGCCAGTAGTAGCCTCCCGGGCCGGACGGGTGAAAAACTGTTTTTT. Amino acids: CASSSLPGRTGEKLFF.

The sample holds one count of this clone. V usage is TRBV7-9 and J usage is TRBJ2-3; 7 nucleotides agree with TRBD1. Trimming took 1 base from V and 4 from J; bases not matched to a gene: 2. Germline-derived CDR1 and CDR2 are SEHNR and FQNEAQ (reference sequence). This CDR3 has 14 amino acids. In DNA form, the CDR3 reads TGTGCCAGCAGCTTAGAGGGACAGTCAGATACGCAGTATTTT. Its translation is CASSLEGQSDTQYF.

V is TRBV10-3 and J is TRBJ2-5; possibly TRBD1 for D (6 bases). Trimming took 10 bases from V and 5 from J, leaving 17 bases between them. In germline, CDR1 is ENHRY, CDR2 SYGVKD. The CDR3 covers 13 residues. CDR3 amino acids: CATDAGVGETQYF. CDR3 bases: TGTGCCACCGACGCAGGGGTGGGGGAGACCCAGTACTTC.

The chain uses TRBV6-1 and TRBJ1-6, with TRBD1 as a possible D gene (6 bases). This CDR3 comprises 17 residues. Germline V lookup: CDR1 MNHNS, CDR2 SASEGT. The V end lost 2 bases, the J end lost 0 bases, and 11 bases lay between the germline ends. For the CDR3, the DNA is TGTGCCAGCAGTGAAAGCAGGGGAAGCTCCTATAATTCACCCCTCCACTTT. Its translation: CASSESRGSSYNSPLHF.